This TCR beta chain was found in a study of blood T cell repertoires in COVID-19. Study background: The United States, Italy and Spain provided the acute and convalescent COVID-19 samples.

The length of the CDR3 is 14 residues. V was cut by 3 bases and J by 7 bases, with 13 bases left in between. Germline V gene sequence: CDR1 KGHSH, CDR2 LQKENI. Method: immunoSEQ multiplex PCR; TCRdb's copy keeps in-frame clones and lacks some. The table has 350,000 to 400,000 clones, over 75% seen once. This clone appeared a single time. Participants were aged about 18 to 95 years, lived in roughly 25 US areas, and enrolled virtually. Participant-given clinical history determined each cohort assignment. Recovered Cohort 3 donors showed two negative PCRs, clearance, or symptom resolution. The chain joins TRBV18 to TRBJ2-1, with D perhaps matching TRBD2 (5 bases). This TCR was recovered from a woman in her twenties or thirties who had recovered from COVID-19. The specimen sequenced was PBMCs or T cells enriched from blood (not recorded which). CDR3 in DNA: TGTGCCAGCTCACCGGACTTAACCAGAAATGAGCAGTTCTTC. Translation: CASSPDLTRNEQFF.